Listed below are T cell receptor beta chains from one sample, sequenced in a study of shared clonotypes between healthy human individuals. The repertoire was sequenced with immunoSEQ multiplex PCR; TCRdb's copy has only in-frame clones and lacks some. The sample yields approximately 980,000 clones, 76% seen once. Material for sequencing was memory CD4+ T cells sorted from blood. These receptors were obtained from a man between 18 and 35 years old in good health. The CDR3 runs from the conserved cysteine through the conserved F or W. Fields, in order: V gene, clone size, J gene, D gene, CDR3 protein, CDR3 DNA. A D gene is named only where the DNA matches it firmly. Only part of the rows carry a size: once, few, many, or a class if the clone is expanded.

>TRBV7-2|few|TRBJ2-7|-
CASSLREAYEQYF
TGTGCCAGCAGCTTGCGGGAAGCCTACGAGCAGTACTTC
>TRBV7-9|-|TRBJ2-3|-
CASSWGSTDTQYF
TGTGCCAGCAGCTGGGGGAGCACAGATACGCAGTATTTT
>TRBV6-5|-|TRBJ1-6|-
CASSYDSSNSPLHF
TGTGCCAGCAGTTACGACTCCTCGAATTCACCCCTCCACTTT
>TRBV7-9|-|TRBJ2-3|-
CASSLALGPTDTQYF
TGTGCCAGCAGCTTAGCGCTCGGACCCACAGATACGCAGTATTTT
>TRBV7-2|-|TRBJ1-2|-
CASSEQEANYGYTF
TGTGCCAGCAGCGAACAGGAAGCTAACTATGGCTACACCTTC
>TRBV6-1|-|TRBJ2-3|TRBD1
CASSAPGQGASNTQYF
TGTGCCAGCAGTGCACCGGGACAGGGGGCGTCGAATACGCAGTATTTT
>TRBV5-1|-|TRBJ1-4|-
CASSLSTAATNEKLFF
TGCGCCAGCAGCCTATCCACAGCAGCAACTAATGAAAAACTGTTTTTT
>TRBV19|-|TRBJ1-3|TRBD1
CASRRGGQYSGNTIYF
TGTGCCAGTAGAAGGGGGGGACAGTACTCTGGAAACACCATATATTTT
>TRBV11-2|-|TRBJ2-7|TRBD1
CASSPLGDRGRYEQYF
TGTGCCAGCAGCCCCCTGGGGGACAGGGGGCGGTACGAGCAGTACTTC
>TRBV10-2|-|TRBJ2-7|-
CASGGGPYYEQYF
TGCGCCAGCGGGGGGGGGCCCTACTACGAGCAGTACTTC
>TRBV18|-|TRBJ2-7|-
CASSPPAAREQYF
TGTGCCAGCTCACCACCGGCGGCTCGCGAGCAGTACTTC
>TRBV7-9|-|TRBJ1-4|TRBD1
CASSIQGAANEKLFF
TGTGCCAGCAGCATACAGGGGGCGGCTAATGAAAAACTGTTTTTT
>TRBV14|-|TRBJ1-4|-
CASSSAGKLFF
TGTGCCAGCAGCTCAGCAGGGAAACTGTTTTTT
>TRBV11-2|-|TRBJ2-1|TRBD2
CAGGGLAGNEQFF
TGTGCCGGGGGGGGACTAGCGGGCAATGAGCAGTTCTTC
>TRBV4-1|-|TRBJ2-5|-
CASSHGDGKQETQYF
TGCGCCAGCAGCCACGGAGACGGCAAACAAGAGACCCAGTACTTC
>TRBV28|few|TRBJ2-1|TRBD2
CASSNPSSGRDGEQFF
TGTGCCAGCAGCAACCCCTCCAGCGGGAGAGATGGTGAGCAGTTCTTC
>TRBV7-7|many|TRBJ2-1|-
CASSLGFGNEQFF
TGTGCTAGCAGCTTAGGATTCGGCAATGAGCAGTTCTTC
>TRBV28|-|TRBJ1-1|TRBD1
CASGRTGSAFF
TGTGCCAGCGGACGGACAGGGTCGGCTTTCTTT
>TRBV9|-|TRBJ2-3|TRBD1
CASSGLRGLSTDTQYF
TGTGCCAGCAGCGGTTTGAGGGGGCTATCCACAGATACGCAGTATTTT
>TRBV14|-|TRBJ1-6|TRBD1
CASSQQGQSNSPLHF
TGTGCCAGCTCCCAACAGGGGCAATCCAATTCACCCCTCCACTTT
>TRBV5-4|-|TRBJ2-7|TRBD2
CASSLLAGGSYEQYF
TGTGCCAGCAGCTTGCTAGCGGGAGGGTCCTACGAGCAGTACTTC
>TRBV5-1|-|TRBJ2-7|-
CASSLAQGAEQYF
TGCGCCAGCAGCTTAGCACAGGGTGCCGAGCAGTACTTC
>TRBV7-8|few|TRBJ2-2|-
CASSLVYSGTIPGELFF
TGTGCCAGCAGCTTAGTGTATTCGGGGACAATACCCGGGGAGCTGTTTTTT
>TRBV19|-|TRBJ1-1|TRBD1
CASSMGQPNTEAFF
TGTGCCAGTAGTATGGGACAGCCGAACACTGAAGCTTTCTTT
>TRBV6-6|-|TRBJ2-3|TRBD2
CASSYPSGGTDTQYF
TGTGCCAGCAGTTACCCCAGCGGGGGCACAGATACGCAGTATTTT
>TRBV28|-|TRBJ1-2|TRBD1
CASSAPGQGNYGYTF
TGTGCCAGCAGTGCTCCGGGACAGGGGAACTATGGCTACACCTTC
>TRBV4-1|-|TRBJ1-2|TRBD1
CASSQETNRGGGYTF
TGCGCCAGCAGCCAAGAGACAAACAGGGGAGGAGGCTACACCTTC
>TRBV7-2|-|TRBJ2-7|-
CASSSSAYRDSFEDEQYF
TGTGCCAGCAGCTCCTCTGCCTACAGGGACTCCTTTGAGGACGAGCAGTACTTC
>TRBV15|-|TRBJ2-1|TRBD2
CATSRDPDGRPYNEQFF
TGTGCCACCAGCAGAGATCCCGACGGGAGGCCCTACAATGAGCAGTTCTTC
>TRBV7-2|-|TRBJ2-7|-
CASSLGGSDGEQYF
TGTGCCAGCAGCTTAGGGGGCTCGGATGGCGAGCAGTACTTC
>TRBV6-1|once|TRBJ2-7|TRBD2
CASSDHSGLAGVEQYF
TGTGCCAGCAGTGATCACTCGGGACTAGCGGGGGTCGAGCAGTACTTC
>TRBV11-2|-|TRBJ1-4|TRBD1
CASRSNRGLGANEKLFF
TGTGCCAGCAGATCAAACAGGGGGCTAGGTGCTAATGAAAAACTGTTTTTT
>TRBV27|once|TRBJ2-7|-
CASSLSRRTGSYEQYF
TGTGCCAGCAGTTTATCTAGAAGGACGGGCTCCTACGAGCAGTACTTC
>TRBV4-3|once|TRBJ2-7|TRBD1
CASSQDPRQGFEQYF
TGCGCCAGCAGCCAAGATCCGCGACAGGGGTTCGAGCAGTACTTC
>TRBV2|-|TRBJ1-2|-
CASSESRVSYGYTF
TGTGCCAGCAGTGAGAGTAGGGTGAGCTATGGCTACACCTTC
>TRBV13|-|TRBJ1-6|-
CASSSGLRDSPLHF
TGTGCCAGCAGCTCAGGGTTACGGGATTCACCCCTCCACTTT
>TRBV19|-|TRBJ2-5|TRBD1
CASSIDSGTGPIEETQYF
TGTGCCAGTAGTATAGATTCCGGGACAGGGCCCATAGAGGAGACCCAGTACTTC
>TRBV28|-|TRBJ1-4|-
CASRRRSLVGGLFF
TGTGCCAGTCGGCGAAGGTCCCTAGTTGGAGGACTGTTTTTT
>TRBV19|-|TRBJ1-5|-
CASSLDGFQPQHF
TGTGCCAGTAGTCTTGACGGATTTCAGCCCCAGCATTTT
>TRBV5-1|-|TRBJ2-7|TRBD2
CASSGGLAGTYEQYF
TGCGCCAGCAGCGGTGGACTAGCGGGAACCTACGAGCAGTACTTC
>TRBV25-1|-|TRBJ1-1|-
CASSENWDPLGAFF
TGTGCCAGCAGTGAAAATTGGGACCCCCTGGGAGCTTTCTTT
>TRBV2|-|TRBJ2-2|TRBD1
CASSVKQGVTGELFF
TGTGCCAGCAGTGTAAAACAGGGGGTCACCGGGGAGCTGTTTTTT
>TRBV11-2|few|TRBJ2-3|-
CASSLDLTGPGAQYF
TGTGCCAGCAGCTTGGATCTTACAGGGCCAGGGGCGCAGTATTTT
>TRBV5-1|-|TRBJ1-1|TRBD1
CASSTQGAGTEAFF
TGCGCCAGCAGCACACAGGGGGCGGGCACTGAAGCTTTCTTT
>TRBV18|once|TRBJ2-5|-
CASSPSLQETQYF
TGTGCCAGCTCACCAAGTCTTCAAGAGACCCAGTACTTC
>TRBV4-1|many|TRBJ2-7|-
CASSLPGGPYEQYF
TGCGCCAGCAGCCTCCCCGGAGGGCCCTACGAGCAGTACTTC
>TRBV5-1|-|TRBJ1-4|-
CASSREGGPYEKLFF
TGCGCCAGCAGTCGGGAAGGGGGACCCTATGAAAAACTGTTTTTT
>TRBV5-1|-|TRBJ2-7|TRBD2
CASSLGLAGNGEQYF
TGCGCCAGCAGCTTGGGACTAGCGGGGAACGGCGAGCAGTACTTC
>TRBV2|once|TRBJ1-1|TRBD1
CASSAPGQPNTEAFF
TGTGCCAGCAGTGCACCGGGACAGCCGAACACTGAAGCTTTCTTT
>TRBV27|-|TRBJ2-5|-
CASSASGQATETQYF
TGTGCCAGCAGTGCCTCAGGCCAGGCGACGGAGACCCAGTACTTC
>TRBV5-4|-|TRBJ2-7|TRBD1
CASSVTGTGGYEQYF
TGTGCCAGCAGCGTTACCGGGACAGGGGGCTACGAGCAGTACTTC
>TRBV2|-|TRBJ2-2|TRBD1
CASSVTGGTGELFF
TGTGCCAGCAGTGTTACAGGGGGCACCGGGGAGCTGTTTTTT